This T cell receptor beta chain was observed in a study of OX40 agonist ivuxolimab in advanced cancers. General study points: Not determined was the antigen specificity of the expanded peripheral T cells. More expanded clones were seen, on average, in CD8+ T cells than in CD4+.

This clone was observed once. Antigen: not known. Generated by immunoSEQ multiplex PCR, the TCRdb table keeps only in-frame clones and is missing some. This table holds roughly 41,000 clones, roughly 90% found once. The V and J ends lost 3 bases and 10 bases respectively, with 25 bases between them. Germline V gene lookup returns CDR1 SGDLS and CDR2 YYNGEE. The CDR3 is made up of 16 amino acids. The receptor was derived from an adult with an advanced solid tumor such as melanoma, head and neck, liver or kidney cancer. The material sequenced was CD4+ or CD8+ T cells sorted from blood, taken in a trial of the OX40 agonist ivuxolimab. The chain uses TRBV9 and TRBJ2-5; perhaps D is TRBD1 or TRBD2 (6 bases each). CDR3: CASSAGAGQSAVIQYF. The CDR3, as DNA: TGTGCCAGCAGCGCTGGCGCGGGACAATCCGCAGTGATCCAGTACTTC.